This is a list of T cell receptor beta chains from one sample in a study of blood T cell repertoires in COVID-19. The repertoire was sequenced with immunoSEQ multiplex PCR; TCRdb's copy has only in-frame clones and lacks some. The top ten clones hold roughly 2.8% of a sample with about 190,000 clones, about three quarters of them seen once. Specimen: peripheral blood. Receptor source: a woman of 80 years or more with active or convalescent COVID-19. CDR3s leave out the opening cysteine and the closing phenylalanine or tryptophan.

>14|TRBV5-1
ASSLRTGGTGNTIY
>12|TRBV20-1
SASGGRAKNIQY
>13|TRBV27
ASSLSWTANYGYT
>12|TRBV7-2
ASSFATRADTQY
>12|TRBV7-2
ASMGSGFQETQY
>13|TRBV4-2
ASSQEFEGAGELF
>13|TRBV6-5
ASRASGGAIDTQY
>11|TRBV28
ASSWGPKNIQY
>14|TRBV28
ASSLRGGNRPPKLF
>10|TRBV4-1
ASSHPRNEQF
>9|TRBV12-3/TRBV12-4
ASGHSEPLF
>13|TRBV3-1/TRBV3-2
ASSQGGAGGFEQY
>12|TRBV6-5
ASGLGGLNTEAF
>11|TRBV11-2
ASSLERGTEAF
>10|TRBV28
ASRSLNTEAF
>12|TRBV29-1
SAMTSLSGNTIY